This T cell receptor beta chain was documented in a study of blood T cell repertoires in COVID-19. Study-wide context: COVID-19 samples from acute and convalescent phases originated in the United States, Italy and Spain. In each case, the material was cDNA or gDNA derived from T cells, B-cell-depleted T cells, or PBMCs.

V lost 0 bases to trimming and J lost 0 bases, with 10 bases between them. The CDR3 extends over 15 amino acids. Germline V CDR1 and CDR2: SQVTM, ANQGSEA. Original processing notes: Estimates of nucleated cell counts were drawn from the amplification of reference gene primers. This table comes from immunoSEQ multiplex PCR, and its TCRdb copy is limited to in-frame clones, with some not included. The V and J calls and clone size were taken over from that table, and D and trimming were inferred from the DNA. The sample records under 150,000 clones, under 85% being singletons. The chain carries TRBV29-1 and TRBJ2-3, with D perhaps matching TRBD2 (6 bases). The sequenced material came from peripheral blood. This TCR was recovered from a human donor in a cohort sampled during active COVID-19. The DNA for the CDR3 is TGCAGCGTTGAAGAGGGGGGACCCAGCACAGATACGCAGTATTTT. It translates to CSVEEGGPSTDTQYF.